This is a list of T cell receptor beta chains from one sample in a study of blood T cells in healthy people across ages. TCRdb fed the 5' RACE reads into MiXCR, producing one record per CDR3 protein. Of some 1.5 million distinct CDR3 sequences listed, 28% were seen once; the top ten hold approximately 7.7%. Sequencing used blood. These receptors originate from a woman aged 25 to 39 in good health. CDR3s include the opening cysteine and the closing phenylalanine or tryptophan. The order of the fields is V gene, clone size, J gene, D gene, CDR3 protein, CDR3 DNA. The D gene is left open where the match is weak. Clone size, where shown, is once, few, many, or a class for clones that have expanded.

TRBV28	-	TRBJ1-2	-	CASSFPRGFGYTF	TGTGCCAGCAGTTTTCCCAGGGGCTTCGGCTACACCTTC
TRBV7-9	-	TRBJ2-5	-	CASSLAETASLQETQYF	TGTGCCAGCAGCTTAGCGGAGACCGCTTCCCTCCAAGAGACCCAGTACTTC
TRBV20-1	few	TRBJ2-7	-	CSAALRGGTYEQYF	TGCAGTGCTGCTCTTAGGGGGGGAACCTACGAGCAGTACTTC
TRBV15	-	TRBJ2-2	-	CATSRDRAYTGELCF	TGTGCCACCAGCAGAGATCGAGCTTACACCGGTGAGCTGTGTTTT
TRBV7-9	few	TRBJ2-5	-	CASSARTETQYF	TGTGCCAGCAGCGCTAGGACGGAGACCCAGTACTTC
TRBV4-2	few	TRBJ2-1	TRBD1	CASSQGGTGGNEQFF	TGTGCCAGCAGCCAAGGGGGGACAGGGGGGAATGAGCAGTTCTTC
TRBV20-1	-	TRBJ1-5	-	CSARTGGFNQPQHF	TGCAGTGCTAGAACGGGGGGTTTCAATCAGCCCCAGCATTTT
TRBV9	-	TRBJ2-1	-	CASSVEPLDEQFF	TGTGCCAGCAGCGTAGAACCTCTAGATGAGCAGTTCTTC
TRBV5-1	-	TRBJ2-1	-	CASSLDTQPNNEQFF	TGCGCCAGCAGCCTGGACACCCAACCAAACAATGAGCAGTTCTTC
TRBV20-1	-	TRBJ2-1	TRBD2	CSAREGTNASHEQFF	TGCAGTGCTAGAGAAGGGACTAACGCCTCCCATGAGCAGTTCTTC
TRBV6-5	-	TRBJ2-5	TRBD1	CASSYGTGIQETQYF	TGTGCCAGCAGTTACGGGACAGGGATTCAAGAGACCCAGTACTTC
TRBV5-1	-	TRBJ1-2	TRBD1	CASSLRQGDNYGYTF	TGCGCCAGCAGCCTACGACAGGGGGACAACTATGGCTACACCTTC
TRBV19	-	TRBJ2-5	-	CASSRRRGTETQYF	TGTGCCAGTAGTAGAAGACGGGGCACGGAGACCCAGTACTTC
TRBV7-9	-	TRBJ2-6	TRBD2	CASSISSGASSGANVLTF	TGTGCCAGCAGCATATCTAGCGGGGCCAGCTCTGGGGCCAACGTCCTGACTTTC
TRBV4-1	many	TRBJ2-5	TRBD1	CASSQDRFGTGQLETQYF	TGCGCCAGCAGCCAAGATCGGTTTGGGACGGGACAGTTGGAGACCCAGTACTTC
TRBV29-1	few	TRBJ1-1	TRBD1	CSVVDRAGLNTEAFF	TGCAGCGTTGTAGACAGGGCGGGATTGAACACTGAAGCTTTCTTT
TRBV20-1	-	TRBJ2-1	TRBD2	CSALSPTSGNNEQFF	TGCAGTGCCCTAAGTCCGACTAGCGGTAACAATGAGCAGTTCTTC
TRBV7-9	-	TRBJ1-4	-	CASSLPGALPKLFF	TGTGCCAGCAGCCTACCGGGGGCCCTTCCCAAACTGTTTTTT
TRBV7-3	-	TRBJ1-1	-	CASSLTPGLSNTEAFF	TGTGCCAGCAGCTTAACCCCGGGACTGTCGAACACTGAAGCTTTCTTT
TRBV29-1	-	TRBJ1-2	-	CSGGGGYTF	TGCAGCGGGGGAGGTGGCTACACCTTC
TRBV18	-	TRBJ2-7	-	CASSPDPTEQYF	TGTGCCAGCTCCCCAGACCCCACGGAGCAGTACTTC
TRBV20-1	-	TRBJ2-1	-	CSAPVSGLYNEQFF	TGCAGTGCGCCCGTGAGCGGGCTCTACAATGAGCAGTTCTTC
TRBV6-5	few	TRBJ1-5	-	CASSFEGQHF	TGTGCCAGCAGTTTTGAGGGTCAGCATTTT
TRBV20-1	-	TRBJ2-3	-	CSARDAGFQGTQYF	TGCAGTGCTAGAGATGCGGGATTTCAGGGTACGCAGTATTTT
TRBV20-1	few	TRBJ2-7	TRBD1	CSARGQGFAEQYF	TGCAGTGCTAGGGGACAGGGTTTTGCCGAGCAGTACTTC
TRBV3-1	-	TRBJ2-7	TRBD2	CASSHGGIEQYF	TGTGCCAGCAGCCACGGGGGGATCGAGCAGTACTTC
TRBV5-5	many	TRBJ2-1	TRBD2	CASSLGAGVNYNEQFF	TGTGCCAGCAGCTTGGGTGCGGGAGTAAACTACAATGAGCAGTTCTTC
TRBV4-1	-	TRBJ2-7	-	CASSQDHDSSYEQYF	TGCGCCAGCAGCCAAGATCATGACAGCTCCTACGAGCAGTACTTC